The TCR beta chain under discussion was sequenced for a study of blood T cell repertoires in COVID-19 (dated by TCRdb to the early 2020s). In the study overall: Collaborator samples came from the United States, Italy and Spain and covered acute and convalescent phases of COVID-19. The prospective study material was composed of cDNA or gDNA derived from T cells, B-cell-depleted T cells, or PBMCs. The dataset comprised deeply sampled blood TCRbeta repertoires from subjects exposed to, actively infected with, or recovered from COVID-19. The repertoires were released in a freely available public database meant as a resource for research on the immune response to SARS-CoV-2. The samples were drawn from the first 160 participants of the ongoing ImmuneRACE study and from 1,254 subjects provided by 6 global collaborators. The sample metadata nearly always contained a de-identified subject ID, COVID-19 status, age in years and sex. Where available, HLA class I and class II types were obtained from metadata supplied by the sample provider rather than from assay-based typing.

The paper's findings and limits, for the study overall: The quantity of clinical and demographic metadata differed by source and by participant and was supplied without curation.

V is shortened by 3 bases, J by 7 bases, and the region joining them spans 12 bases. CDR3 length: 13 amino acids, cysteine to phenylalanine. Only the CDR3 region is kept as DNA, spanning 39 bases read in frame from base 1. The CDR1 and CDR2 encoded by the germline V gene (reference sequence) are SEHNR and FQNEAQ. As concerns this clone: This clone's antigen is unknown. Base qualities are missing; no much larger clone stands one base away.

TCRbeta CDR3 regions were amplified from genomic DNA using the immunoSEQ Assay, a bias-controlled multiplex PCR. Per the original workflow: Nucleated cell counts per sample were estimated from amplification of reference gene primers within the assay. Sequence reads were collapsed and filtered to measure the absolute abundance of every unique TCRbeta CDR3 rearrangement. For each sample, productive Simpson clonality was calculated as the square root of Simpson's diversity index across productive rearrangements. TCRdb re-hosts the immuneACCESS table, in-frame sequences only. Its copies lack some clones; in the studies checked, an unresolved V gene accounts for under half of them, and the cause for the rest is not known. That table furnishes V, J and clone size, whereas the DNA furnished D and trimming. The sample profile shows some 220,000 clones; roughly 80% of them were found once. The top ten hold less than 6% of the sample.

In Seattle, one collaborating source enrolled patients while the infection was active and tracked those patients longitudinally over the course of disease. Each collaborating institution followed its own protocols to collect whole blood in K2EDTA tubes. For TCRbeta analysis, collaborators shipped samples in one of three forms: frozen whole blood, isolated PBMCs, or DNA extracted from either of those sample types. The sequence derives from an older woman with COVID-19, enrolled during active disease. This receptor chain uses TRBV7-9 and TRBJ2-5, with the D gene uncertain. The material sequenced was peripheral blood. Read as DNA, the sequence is TGTGCCAGCAGCTTCGCTGACTCACGGACCCAGTACTTC. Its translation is CASSFADSRTQYF.